This T cell receptor beta chain was retrieved from a study of blood T cell repertoires in COVID-19. Study context: Sources were T cells, B-cell-depleted T cells, or PBMCs; the material itself was cDNA or gDNA.

In the authors' methods: For nucleated cells, counts were estimated from reference gene primer amplification. The data were produced by immunoSEQ multiplex PCR, yet TCRdb's version contains in-frame clones alone and is incomplete. Clone size and the V and J calls come from that table; the DNA yielded D and trimming. The repertoire has about 35,000 clones, approximately 85% of them found once; the top ten carry 44%. V dropped 0 bases and J dropped 6 bases, with 11 bases sitting between them. Germline lookup yields CDR1 MGHRA and CDR2 YSYEKL. The CDR3 runs 15 residues. Sequenced material: peripheral blood. This TCR came from a man between 60 and 75 years old with active or convalescent COVID-19. The rearrangement uses TRBV4-1 and TRBJ1-4; D remains unclear. DNA of the CDR3: TGCGCCAGCAGCCAAGATCGTTCGGAGTATGAAAAACTGTTTTTT. The encoded protein is CASSQDRSEYEKLFF.